These 9 T cell receptor beta chains were sequenced from one sample in a study of shared clonotypes between healthy human individuals. Terminally differentiated effector memory CD45RA+ cells were left out of the naive CD8 fraction, which was CD45RO-negative and positively selected for CCR7. Generated by immunoSEQ multiplex PCR, the TCRdb table keeps only in-frame clones and is missing some. The table records hundreds of thousands of clones, about 95% of them present only once. Sequenced sample: naive CD8+ T cells sorted from blood. These receptors originate from a woman younger than 45 in good health.

The chain couples TRBV29-1 to TRBJ1-2, with D perhaps matching TRBD1 (5 bases). V lost 6 bases and J 4 bases, leaving 12 bases between the germline ends. CDR1 and CDR2 (germline): SQVTM, ANQGSEA. The CDR3 has 12 residues. The chain's CDR3 is CSVSDTPYGYTF. Here the CDR3 DNA reads TGCAGCGTGTCGGACACACCCTATGGCTACACCTTC.

The chain has TRBV30 and TRBJ1-2; D gene unclear. The CDR3 is 13 amino acids. Germline values: CDR1 GTSNPN, CDR2 SVGIG (reference sequence). Deletions cut 3 bases from V and 4 bases from J, with 12 bases between. The CDR3 is CAWRVKGVYGYTF. The CDR3, as DNA: TGTGCCTGGAGAGTAAAGGGTGTCTATGGCTACACCTTC.

The genes are TRBV19 and TRBJ2-2, with D uncertain. Germline V gene data show CDR1 as LNHDA and CDR2 as SQIVND (reference sequence). This CDR3 comprises 15 residues. The V end was cut by 7 bases, the J end by 6 bases, with 18 bases between. The CDR3 spells CASKGRFLESGELFF. DNA of the CDR3: TGTGCCAGTAAGGGTCGCTTTTTAGAGTCCGGGGAGCTGTTTTTT.

The chain uses TRBV9 and TRBJ2-1; 12 bases match TRBD2. The CDR3 length is 17 residues. CDR1 and CDR2 (germline): SGDLS, YYNGEE. Trimming at V came to 1 base and at J to 0 bases, leaving 2 bases not matched to a gene. The CDR3 nucleotides read TGTGCCAGCAGCGTATCGACTAGCGGGAGCTCCTACAATGAGCAGTTCTTC. Its translation: CASSVSTSGSSYNEQFF.

The rearrangement uses TRBV19 and TRBJ2-5; D is perhaps TRBD1 (5 bases). Trimming pared 1 base from V and 6 bases from J, leaving 15 bases between. The CDR3 has 15 amino acids. Germline values: CDR1 LNHDA, CDR2 SQIVND (reference sequence). The DNA for the CDR3 is TGTGCCAGTAGTATAGCAGCCCAGGGTCCACAGACCCAGTACTTC. This sequence encodes CASSIAAQGPQTQYF.

The J gene is TRBJ1-5, the V gene TRBV5-4, with 7 bases identical to TRBD1. This CDR3 contains 13 residues. The V gene's germline CDR1 is SGHNT and CDR2 YYREEE (reference sequence). J gave up 10 bases and V 2 bases, and 6 bases lay outside the gene matches. In DNA, the CDR3 is TGTGCCAGCAGCTTTGAGGGGGCTGGACCCCAGCATTTT. Amino acids: CASSFEGAGPQHF. Full variable domain (missing parts from reference TRBV5-4 and TRBJ1-5): ETGVTQSPTHLIKTRGQQVTLRCSSQSGHNTVSWYQQALGQGPQFIFQYYREEENGRGNFPPRFSGLQFPNYSSELNVNALELDDSALYLCASSFEGAGPQHFGDGTRLSIL.

This chain links TRBV4-2 with TRBJ2-1; 8 positions agree with TRBD2. The CDR3 sequence is 16 residues long. CDR1 and CDR2 from the germline V gene are LGHNA and YNFKEQ. V dropped 3 bases and J dropped 2; count of bases not matched to a gene: 6. For the CDR3, the DNA is TGTGCCAGCAGCCACCCCCGACTAGCGACCTACAATGAGCAGTTCTTC. Residues: CASSHPRLATYNEQFF.

This chain links TRBV27 with TRBJ2-1, with 11 bases that match TRBD2. V dropped 5 bases and J dropped 5; count of bases not matched to a gene: 5. Per the germline V gene, CDR1 is MNHEY and CDR2 is SMNVEV (reference sequence). This CDR3 region has 15 residues. The DNA of the CDR3 is TGTGCCAGCAGTCGCGGGACTAGCGGTAACAATGAGCAGTTCTTC. This translates into CASSRGTSGNNEQFF.

V usage is TRBV4-2 and J usage is TRBJ2-1; D call uncertain. Germline CDR1 LGHNA, CDR2 YNFKEQ. The ends were cut back, 0 bases at V and 6 bases at J, with 12 bases in the middle. The CDR3 consists of 15 residues. The CDR3 loop reads CASSQDFPAINEQFF. The CDR3 DNA reads as TGTGCCAGCAGCCAAGACTTCCCAGCCATCAATGAGCAGTTCTTC.